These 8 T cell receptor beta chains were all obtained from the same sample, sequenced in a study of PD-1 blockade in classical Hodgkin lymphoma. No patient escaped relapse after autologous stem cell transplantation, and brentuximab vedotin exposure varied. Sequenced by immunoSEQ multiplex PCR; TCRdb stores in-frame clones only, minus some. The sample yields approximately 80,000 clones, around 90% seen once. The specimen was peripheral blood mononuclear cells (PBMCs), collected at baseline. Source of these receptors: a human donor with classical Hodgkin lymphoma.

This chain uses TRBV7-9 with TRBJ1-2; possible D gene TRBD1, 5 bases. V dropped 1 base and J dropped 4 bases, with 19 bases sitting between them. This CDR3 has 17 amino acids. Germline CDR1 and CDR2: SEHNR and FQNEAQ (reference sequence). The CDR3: CASSLVVGRADAYGYTF. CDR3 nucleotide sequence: TGTGCCAGCAGCTTAGTGGTTGGCAGGGCCGATGCCTATGGCTACACCTTC.

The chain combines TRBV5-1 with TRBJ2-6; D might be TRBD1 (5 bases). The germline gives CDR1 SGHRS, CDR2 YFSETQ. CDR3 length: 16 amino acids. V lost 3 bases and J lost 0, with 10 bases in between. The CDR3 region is CASSSGHASGANVLTF. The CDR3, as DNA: TGCGCCAGCAGCTCTGGACATGCCTCTGGGGCCAACGTCCTGACTTTC. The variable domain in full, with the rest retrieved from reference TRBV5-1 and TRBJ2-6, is KAGVTQTPRYLIKTRGQQVTLSCSPISGHRSVSWYQQTPGQGLQFLFEYFSETQRNKGNFPGRFSGRQFSNSRSEMNVSTLELGDSALYLCASSSGHASGANVLTFGAGSRLTVL.

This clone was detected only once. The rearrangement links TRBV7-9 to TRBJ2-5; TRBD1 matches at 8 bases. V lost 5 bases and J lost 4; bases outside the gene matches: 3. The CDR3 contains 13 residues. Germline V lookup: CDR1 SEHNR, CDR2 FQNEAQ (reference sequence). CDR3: CASSADRVETQYF. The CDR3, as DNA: TGTGCCAGCAGCGCGGACAGGGTAGAGACCCAGTACTTC.

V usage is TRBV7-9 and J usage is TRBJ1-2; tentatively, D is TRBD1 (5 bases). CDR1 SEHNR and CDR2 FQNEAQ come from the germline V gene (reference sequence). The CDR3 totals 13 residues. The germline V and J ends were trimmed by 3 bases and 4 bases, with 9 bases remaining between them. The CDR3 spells CASSFDSIYGYTF. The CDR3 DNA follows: TGTGCCAGCAGCTTTGACAGTATCTATGGCTACACCTTC.

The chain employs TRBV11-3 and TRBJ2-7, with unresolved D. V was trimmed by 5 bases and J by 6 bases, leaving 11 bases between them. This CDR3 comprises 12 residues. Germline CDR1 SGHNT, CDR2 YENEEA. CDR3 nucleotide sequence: TGTGCCAGCAGCCCCCGTCAACCCGAGCAGTACTTC. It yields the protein CASSPRQPEQYF.

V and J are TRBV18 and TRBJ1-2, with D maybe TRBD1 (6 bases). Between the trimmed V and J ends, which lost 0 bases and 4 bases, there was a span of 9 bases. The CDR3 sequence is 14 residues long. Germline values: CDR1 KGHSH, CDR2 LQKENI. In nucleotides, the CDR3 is TGTGCCAGCTCACCACCGGGGGGGGCCTATGGCTACACCTTC. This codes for CASSPPGGAYGYTF.

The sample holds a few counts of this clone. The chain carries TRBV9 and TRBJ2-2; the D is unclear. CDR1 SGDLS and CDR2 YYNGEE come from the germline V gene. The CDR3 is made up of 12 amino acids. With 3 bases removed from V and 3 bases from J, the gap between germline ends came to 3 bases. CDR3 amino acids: CASSDDTGELFF. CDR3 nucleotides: TGTGCCAGCAGCGACGACACCGGGGAGCTGTTTTTT.

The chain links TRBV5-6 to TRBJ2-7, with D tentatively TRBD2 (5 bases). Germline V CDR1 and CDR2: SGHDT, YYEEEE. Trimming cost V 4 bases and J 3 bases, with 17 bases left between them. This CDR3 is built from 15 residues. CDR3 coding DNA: TGTGCCAGCAGCACACCCGGACTCGGGTACTACGAGCAGTACTTC. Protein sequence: CASSTPGLGYYEQYF.